Included here is one T cell receptor beta chain sequence, with context. In the original processing: Reference gene primer amplification in the assay estimated nucleated cell counts. The method was immunoSEQ multiplex PCR; TCRdb's version includes in-frame clones alone and lacks a portion of them. V and J calls and clone size are those listed in that table; D and trimming were worked out from the DNA. The sample yields tens of thousands of clones, approximately 93% seen once. The entry originates in a study of blood T cell repertoires in COVID-19. Overall study: COVID-19 samples, acute and convalescent, were from the United States, Italy and Spain. PBMCs, B-cell-depleted T cells, or T cells provided the cDNA or gDNA that made up the material.

The CDR3 spans 14 residues. Germline CDR1 LGHNA, CDR2 YSLEER. V was pared by 2 bases and J by 6 bases, with 3 bases of the junction left unmatched. The chain combines TRBV4-3 with TRBJ1-2; TRBD1 agrees at 10 bases. The sequence came from a male donor with active COVID-19. Sequencing was performed on peripheral blood. The CDR3 DNA is TGCGCCAGCAGCCAATGGACAGGGGGGCATGGCTACACCTTC. The encoded protein is CASSQWTGGHGYTF.